One sample yielded the 30 T cell receptor beta chains listed below, sequenced in a study of PD-1 blockade in classical Hodgkin lymphoma. Time point meaning: cycle 4 day 1 (C4D1), after less than 7 weeks of nivolumab. There was relapse after autologous stem cell transplantation in every patient, and there was variation in brentuximab vedotin exposure. TCRdb's copy holds only in-frame clones and misses some; the assay was immunoSEQ multiplex PCR. The sample contains around 100,000 clones, approximately 90% of which appear only once. The specimen was peripheral blood mononuclear cells (PBMCs), collected before the fourth cycle of nivolumab. These receptors came from a human donor with classical Hodgkin lymphoma.

CDR3 loop: CASSPGTSGWDEQFF. As DNA, the CDR3 is TGTGCCAGCAGCCCCGGGACTAGCGGTTGGGATGAGCAGTTCTTC. The chain carries TRBV11-2 and TRBJ2-1; TRBD2 aligns across 11 bases. Germline assignment: CDR1 SGHAT and CDR2 FQNNGV. The CDR3 runs 15 residues. V shed 5 bases, J shed 8 bases, and the junction held 8 bases outside the gene matches.

The chain employs TRBV11-3 and TRBJ2-2; D is unresolved. The CDR3 extends over 12 amino acids. Trimming left V 4 bases short and J 3 bases short, with 3 bases between. The germline CDR1 and CDR2 sequences are SGHNT and YENEEA. The CDR3 bases are TGTGCCAGCAGCTCCGACACCGGGGAGCTGTTTTTT. Its protein product is CASSSDTGELFF.

V and J are TRBV30 and TRBJ2-7, with 8 nucleotides matching TRBD2. In germline, CDR1 is GTSNPN, CDR2 SVGIG (reference sequence). The trim removed 8 bases at V and 7 bases at J, leaving 19 bases unmatched. The CDR3 runs to 15 residues. CDR3 amino acids: CAERPGGAHSGEQYF. CDR3 DNA: TGTGCCGAAAGACCGGGGGGGGCCCACTCGGGGGAGCAGTACTTC.

The chain links TRBV6-5 to TRBJ2-6; D not certain. The CDR3 is 16 amino acids. CDR1 is MNHEY, CDR2 SVGAGI, per germline. V was shortened by 0 bases and J by 4 bases, with 10 bases between the two germline ends. CDR3 sequence reads: CASSYSEWAGANVLTF. The CDR3 bases are TGTGCCAGCAGTTACTCGGAGTGGGCCGGGGCCAACGTCCTGACTTTC.

The chain links TRBV9 to TRBJ1-6, with no clear D. The germline V gene has CDR1 SGDLS and CDR2 YYNGEE. Trimming pared 4 bases from V and 10 bases from J, leaving 9 bases between. The CDR3 consists of 12 residues. In nucleotides, the CDR3 is TGTGCCAGCAGCTCGCCTCGATCACCCCTCCACTTT. Its protein product is CASSSPRSPLHF.

The gene calls are TRBV7-2 and TRBJ2-5, with D perhaps matching TRBD2 (6 bases). With 5 bases removed from V and 4 bases from J, the gap between germline ends came to 8 bases. The CDR3 is 12 residues long. The V gene's germline CDR1 is SGHTA and CDR2 FQGNSA. The CDR3, as DNA: TGTGCCAGCAGCCGACTAGGAGAGACCCAGTACTTC. Protein: CASSRLGETQYF.

The V and J genes are TRBV6-5 and TRBJ1-1; D call uncertain. V was cut by 6 bases and J by 1 base, with 9 bases left in between. The CDR3 has 13 amino acids. Germline V CDR1 and CDR2: MNHEY, SVGAGI. The DNA for the CDR3 is TGTGCCAGCAGCTCACTCGGGAACACTGAAGCTTTCTTT. Amino acid sequence: CASSSLGNTEAFF.

This chain connects TRBV3-2 to TRBJ2-1; whether TRBD2, the table's D call, matches the DNA was not checked. TRBV3-2 is marked as a pseudogene. This CDR3 region has 9 residues. The CDR3 sequence is CASSPAKFF. The CDR3 bases are TGTGCCAGCAGCCCCGCGAAGTTCTTC.

The chain combines TRBV4-2 with TRBJ2-5, with 15 bases lining up with TRBD2. The J segment lost 4 bases and the V segment lost 3 bases, leaving 6 bases of the junction unmatched. The CDR3 totals 17 residues. Germline loops: CDR1 LGHNA, CDR2 YNFKEQ. DNA for the CDR3: TGTGCCAGCAGCCAGCCCTGGACTAGCGGGGGGGCAGAGACCCAGTACTTC. It specifies CASSQPWTSGGAETQYF.

The CDR3 coding sequence is TGTGCCAGCTCGGGGACTAGCGGGGGGGCCTACGAGCAGTACTTC. This translates into CASSGTSGGAYEQYF. The rearrangement uses TRBV18 and TRBJ2-7; 16 nucleotides line up with TRBD2. CDR3 size: 15 residues. V lost 6 bases and J lost 2; bases outside the gene matches: 1. Germline V gene data show CDR1 as KGHSH and CDR2 as LQKENI.

This sequence joins TRBV6-5 and TRBJ1-2; D remains ambiguous. This CDR3 is 15 amino acids long. Germline V gene data show CDR1 as MNHEY and CDR2 as SVGAGI. Trimming stripped 5 bases from V and 1 base from J, with 14 bases between. CDR3 in amino acids: CASSPSGPFNYGYTF. CDR3 nucleotides: TGTGCCAGCAGTCCGTCCGGACCTTTTAACTATGGCTACACCTTC.

The rearrangement links TRBV6-5 to TRBJ1-2, with a tentative D call TRBD1 (5 bases). The V and J ends lost 6 bases and 5 bases respectively, with 7 bases between them. Germline V gene data show CDR1 as MNHEY and CDR2 as SVGAGI. CDR3 size: 11 residues. CDR3 sequence (DNA): TGTGCCAGCAGGGGGGATTATGGCTACACCTTC. It specifies CASRGDYGYTF.

CDR3 bases: TGTGCCTGGTCACTCAGACTTGACACCGGCTATGAGCAGTTCTTC. Its translation is CAWSLRLDTGYEQFF. The V call is TRBV30, the J call TRBJ2-1; no clear D. The V end lost 5 bases, the J end lost 8 bases, and 22 bases lay between the germline ends. The CDR3 has 15 amino acids. Germline loops: CDR1 GTSNPN, CDR2 SVGIG (reference sequence).

The chain links TRBV28 to TRBJ2-7, with a weak D call TRBD2 (6 bases). Looked up from germline, CDR1 is MDHEN and CDR2 is SYDVKM. V was trimmed by 6 bases and J by 7 bases, leaving 13 bases between them. The CDR3 spans 12 residues. CDR3 DNA: TGTGCCAGCAGGCACAGGAGGGGTGAGCAGTACTTC. Its translation: CASRHRRGEQYF.

The rearrangement joins TRBV19 to TRBJ1-5; D is possibly TRBD1 (5 bases). Trimming stripped 5 bases from V and 0 bases from J, with 11 bases between. This CDR3 region has 15 residues. Germline V gene data show CDR1 as LNHDA and CDR2 as SQIVND (reference sequence). CDR3: CASSSDSYSNQPQHF. CDR3 DNA: TGTGCCAGTAGTTCAGACAGCTATAGCAATCAGCCCCAGCATTTT.

This chain connects TRBV28 to TRBJ2-5; tentative D call: TRBD2 (6 bases). The tail of the sequence fits TRBJ2-7 better, so the J call may be wrong. The CDR3 extends over 15 amino acids. Per the germline V gene, CDR1 is MDHEN and CDR2 is SYDVKM. Here the CDR3 reads CASSSPGLKHYEQYF. The CDR3 region has the DNA TGTGCCAGCAGTTCCCCGGGACTGAAACACTACGAGCAGTACTTC.

The CDR3 DNA sequence: TGCGCCAGCAGCCTCAGCGATCGAGAGTTTGAGACCCAGTACTTC. Translation: CASSLSDREFETQYF. The chain combines TRBV4-1 with TRBJ2-5; no definite D call. V was cut by 4 bases and J by 5 bases, with 17 bases left in between. This CDR3 is 15 amino acids long. Germline-derived CDR1 and CDR2 are MGHRA and YSYEKL.

The gene calls are TRBV18 and TRBJ2-7; D perhaps matches TRBD1 (6 bases). The germline gives CDR1 KGHSH, CDR2 LQKENI. The V and J ends lost 6 bases and 3 bases respectively, with 30 bases between them. The CDR3 has 19 amino acids. In nucleotides, the CDR3 is TGTGCCAGCTCCAGGGGTTTGGCCCTAACCCCTTACACAGACTACGAGCAGTACTTC. This gives the protein CASSRGLALTPYTDYEQYF.

The chain is built from TRBV14 and TRBJ1-2; D not certain. Looked up from germline, CDR1 is SGHDN and CDR2 is FVKESK. This CDR3 spans 13 amino acids. Trimming cost V 1 base and J 7 bases, with 10 bases left between them. The CDR3 DNA is TGTGCCAGCAGCCAAGTCCGGGATGGTGGCTACACCTTC. It codes for CASSQVRDGGYTF.

The V gene is TRBV7-9, the J gene TRBJ2-3, with no clear D. CDR3 size: 12 residues. Trimming cost V 5 bases and J 2 bases, with 5 bases left between them. Germline values: CDR1 SEHNR, CDR2 FQNEAQ (reference sequence). The CDR3 coding sequence is TGTGCCAGCAGCCCCTACACAGATACGCAGTATTTT. Its translation is CASSPYTDTQYF.

This chain links TRBV6-1 with TRBJ2-2, with D hard to call. Germline assignment: CDR1 MNHNS and CDR2 SASEGT. The CDR3 spans 14 residues. Trimming left V 3 bases short and J 2 bases short, with 7 bases between. The CDR3 region is CASSDVGNTGELFF. CDR3 DNA sequence: TGTGCCAGCAGTGACGTTGGTAACACCGGGGAGCTGTTTTTT.

V is TRBV4-2 and J is TRBJ2-4; unclear D gene. Germline-derived CDR1 and CDR2 are LGHNA and YNFKEQ. The germline V and J ends were trimmed by 1 base and 1 base, with 11 bases remaining between them. The CDR3 covers 16 residues. The CDR3 protein is CASSQGELGAKNIQYF. CDR3 coding DNA: TGTGCCAGCAGCCAAGGAGAGCTTGGGGCCAAAAACATTCAGTACTTC.

The gene calls are TRBV6-6 and TRBJ2-5; unclear D gene. Germline CDR1 and CDR2: MNHNY and SVGAGI (reference sequence). V was pared by 3 bases and J by 1 base, with 9 bases between. The CDR3 has 14 residues. CDR3 loop: CASSYSGIQETQYF. As DNA, the CDR3 is TGTGCCAGCAGTTATTCCGGTATCCAAGAGACCCAGTACTTC.

In its sample, this clone was seen a few times. The V gene is TRBV30, the J gene TRBJ1-1; no definite D call. The V end lost 3 bases, the J end lost 3 bases, and 5 bases lay between the germline ends. The CDR3 has 11 amino acids. The germline gives CDR1 GTSNPN, CDR2 SVGIG (reference sequence). CDR3 DNA sequence: TGTGCCTGGAGAGCCCACACTGAAGCTTTCTTT. Translating gives CAWRAHTEAFF.

This sequence joins TRBV5-5 and TRBJ2-7; 8 nucleotides line up with TRBD1. In germline, CDR1 is SGHKS, CDR2 YYEKEE (reference sequence). This CDR3 comprises 16 residues. J lost 2 bases, V lost 4 bases, and 11 bases had no gene match. The CDR3 sequence is CASSGSGGSEAYEQYF. Here the CDR3 DNA reads TGTGCCAGCAGCGGGTCAGGGGGCAGTGAGGCCTACGAGCAGTACTTC.

The chain links TRBV27 to TRBJ1-6, with 7 nucleotides matching TRBD1. V lost 4 bases and J lost 9; bases outside the gene matches: 9. The CDR3 spans 15 residues. Germline V gene sequence: CDR1 MNHEY, CDR2 SMNVEV (reference sequence). DNA for the CDR3: TGTGCCAGCAGTTCATCAGGGGGGGCTGGTTCACCCCTCCACTTT. Its translation is CASSSSGGAGSPLHF.

In its sample, this clone was seen once. The chain is built from TRBV7-7 and TRBJ2-7, with D possibly called TRBD1 or TRBD2 (5 bases each). V was pared by 1 base and J by 5 bases, with 15 bases between. The germline V gene has CDR1 SSHAT and CDR2 FNYEAQ (reference sequence). There are 15 residues in the CDR3. CDR3: CASSLGRGPGHEQYF. The DNA of the CDR3 is TGTGCCAGCAGCTTAGGAAGGGGACCCGGCCACGAGCAGTACTTC.

The chain recombines TRBV7-2 with TRBJ2-2; the D is unclear. V lost 1 base and J lost 5, with 5 bases in between. The germline CDR1 and CDR2 sequences are SGHTA and FQGNSA. The CDR3 covers 13 residues. In DNA form, the CDR3 reads TGTGCCAGCAGCTTAGTCCAGACCGGGGAGCTGTTTTTT. This translates into CASSLVQTGELFF. The variable domain in full, completed from reference TRBV7-2 and TRBJ2-2, reads GAGVSQSPSNKVTEKGKDVELRCDPISGHTALYWYRQSLGQGLEFLIYFQGNSAPDKSGLPSDRFSAERTGGSVSTLTIQRTQQEDSAVYLCASSLVQTGELFFGEGSRLTVL.

The rearrangement joins TRBV6-5 to TRBJ2-2, with D uncertain. Looked up from germline, CDR1 is MNHEY and CDR2 is SVGAGI. V was trimmed by 7 bases and J by 5 bases, leaving 5 bases between them. The CDR3 consists of 11 residues. The chain's CDR3 is CASTYTGELFF. CDR3 in DNA: TGTGCCAGCACTTATACCGGGGAGCTGTTTTTT.

This chain uses TRBV30 with TRBJ1-1; D is undetermined. The CDR3 totals 13 residues. In germline, CDR1 is GTSNPN, CDR2 SVGIG (reference sequence). The ends were cut back, 8 bases at V and 0 bases at J, with 13 bases in the middle. The CDR3: CAVIRPLNTEAFF. The DNA for the CDR3 is TGTGCCGTCATCAGGCCTTTGAACACTGAAGCTTTCTTT.